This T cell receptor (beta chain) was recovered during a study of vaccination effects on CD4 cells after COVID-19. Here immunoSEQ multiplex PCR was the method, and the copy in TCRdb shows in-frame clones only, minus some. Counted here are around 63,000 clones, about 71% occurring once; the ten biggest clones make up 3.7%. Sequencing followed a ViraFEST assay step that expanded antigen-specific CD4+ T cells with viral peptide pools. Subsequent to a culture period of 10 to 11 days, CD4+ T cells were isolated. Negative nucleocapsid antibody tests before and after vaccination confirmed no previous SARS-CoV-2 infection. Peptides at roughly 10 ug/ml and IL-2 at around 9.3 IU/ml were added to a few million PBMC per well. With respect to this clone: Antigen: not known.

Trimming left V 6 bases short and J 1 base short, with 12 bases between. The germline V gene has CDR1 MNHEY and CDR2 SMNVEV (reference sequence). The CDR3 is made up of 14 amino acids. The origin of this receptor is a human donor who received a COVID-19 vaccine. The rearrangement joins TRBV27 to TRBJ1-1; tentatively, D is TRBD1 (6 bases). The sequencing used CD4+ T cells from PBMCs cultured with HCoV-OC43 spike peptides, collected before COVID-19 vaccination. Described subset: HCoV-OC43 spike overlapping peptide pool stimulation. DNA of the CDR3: TGTGCCAGCAGCAAATTGGACAGGAACACTGAAGCTTTCTTT. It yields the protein CASSKLDRNTEAFF.